This is a list of T cell receptor beta chains from one sample in a study of T cells in Graves' hyperthyroidism and ophthalmopathy. TCRdb reprocessed the multiplex PCR reads via MiXCR and lists one record per CDR3 protein. The table has some 600,000 distinct CDR3 sequences, about 15% seen once; the top ten hold 5.8%. Sequenced material: blood. The receptors originated from a woman aged 30 to 39 with Graves' hyperthyroidism that later progressed to Graves' ophthalmopathy. CDR3s include the opening cysteine and the closing phenylalanine or tryptophan. D genes are given only for firm matches. The listing skips clone size in some rows; elsewhere it reads once, few, many or a size class.

TRBJ2-1,TRBD2,many,TRBV7-3,CASSLNRPVAGVDNEQFF,TGTGCCAGCAGCTTAAACCGCCCCGTTGCGGGAGTCGACAATGAGCAGTTCTTC
TRBJ2-1,NA,many,TRBV5-1,CASSPAPGAYNEQFF,TGCGCCAGCAGCCCTGCCCCGGGAGCTTACAATGAGCAGTTCTTC
TRBJ1-1,NA,many,TRBV12-3/TRBV12-4,CASGSAEAFF,TGTGCCAGCGGTAGCGCTGAAGCTTTCTTT
TRBJ1-2,NA,NA,TRBV3-1,CASSQDPGLGYTF,TGTGCCAGCAGCCAAGACCCAGGGCTTGGCTACACCTTC
TRBJ1-4,NA,NA,TRBV19,CASSTGPGTNEKLFF,TGTGCCAGTAGTACGGGGCCGGGGACTAATGAAAAACTGTTTTTT
TRBJ1-2,TRBD1,few,TRBV4-1,CASSQGQTGGDYGYTF,TGCGCCAGCAGCCAAGGTCAGACAGGGGGCGACTATGGCTACACCTTC
TRBJ1-5,TRBD1,NA,TRBV19,CASSIPRQGLKPQHF,TGTGCCAGTAGTATACCACGACAGGGGCTGAAGCCCCAGCATTTT
TRBJ1-2,NA,NA,TRBV18,CASSAKQEWKANYGYTF,TGTGCCAGCTCAGCTAAACAGGAATGGAAAGCTAACTATGGCTACACCTTC
TRBJ2-3,TRBD1,few,TRBV19,CASSFDLGTGSTDTQYF,TGTGCCAGTAGTTTCGATTTGGGGACAGGTAGCACAGATACGCAGTATTTT
TRBJ1-1,NA,many,TRBV27,CASGRGTEAFF,TGTGCCAGCGGCAGGGGCACTGAAGCTTTCTTT
TRBJ1-5,NA,few,TRBV25-1,CASSEDRYNQPQHF,TGTGCCAGCAGTGAGGACAGATACAATCAGCCCCAGCATTTT
TRBJ2-7,TRBD2,many,TRBV5-6,CASSLSGSFFEQYF,TGTGCCAGCAGCTTAAGCGGGAGCTTCTTCGAGCAGTACTTC
TRBJ1-2,TRBD1,few,TRBV10-3,CAISPGQDYGYTF,TGTGCCATCAGCCCGGGACAGGACTATGGCTACACCTTC
TRBJ2-3,TRBD2,many,TRBV18,CASSPYGTSEDTQYF,TGTGCCAGCTCGCCATACGGGACTAGCGAAGATACGCAGTATTTT
TRBJ2-1,TRBD2,few,TRBV11-2,CASSLTGLAGRDEQFF,TGTGCCAGCAGCTTAACGGGACTAGCGGGACGGGATGAGCAGTTCTTC
TRBJ2-3,NA,many,TRBV12-5,CASGFDTYTDTQYF,TGTGCTAGTGGTTTCGACACTTACACAGATACGCAGTATTTT
TRBJ1-6,NA,many,TRBV7-9,CASSFLDKRLHNSPLHF,TGTGCCAGCAGCTTTTTGGACAAAAGGTTGCATAATTCACCCCTCCACTTT
TRBJ2-1,NA,NA,TRBV10-3,CAISPQDEQFF,TGTGCCATCAGTCCTCAAGATGAGCAGTTCTTC
TRBJ2-5,NA,NA,TRBV30,CAWIEWVPYQETQYF,TGTGCCTGGATCGAGTGGGTGCCGTACCAAGAGACCCAGTACTTC
TRBJ2-7,NA,many,TRBV28,CASSMTVSYSYEQYF,TGTGCCAGCAGTATGACAGTCAGCTACTCCTACGAGCAGTACTTC
TRBJ2-7,NA,many,TRBV9,CASSVGGTEQYF,TGTGCCAGCAGCGTAGGCGGGACCGAGCAGTACTTC
TRBJ1-1,NA,many,TRBV3-1,CASSGYDTEAFF,TGTGCCAGCAGCGGTTACGACACTGAAGCTTTCTTT
TRBJ2-1,NA,NA,TRBV20-1,CSARDPLGPFSYNEQFF,TGCAGTGCTAGAGATCCCCTAGGGCCCTTCTCCTACAATGAGCAGTTCTTC
TRBJ2-3,NA,many,TRBV6-2/TRBV6-3,CASGTGGRTDTQYF,TGTGCCAGCGGAACGGGGGGCCGGACAGATACGCAGTATTTT
TRBJ1-1,TRBD1,many,TRBV19,CASITKQGAETEAFF,TGTGCCAGTATTACGAAACAGGGGGCAGAGACTGAAGCTTTCTTT
TRBJ2-5,TRBD2,NA,TRBV12-3/TRBV12-4,CASSQKPGLAGGMETQYF,TGTGCCAGCAGTCAAAAACCGGGACTAGCGGGAGGTATGGAGACCCAGTACTTC
TRBJ1-5,NA,many,TRBV30,CAWSGNDRNQPQHF,TGTGCCTGGAGTGGAAACGACAGGAATCAGCCCCAGCATTTT
TRBJ2-3,TRBD2,many,TRBV20-1,CSARKGLFSGIVTDTQYF,TGCAGTGCGAGGAAAGGGCTCTTTAGCGGGATAGTGACAGATACGCAGTATTTT
TRBJ2-2,TRBD1,many,TRBV20-1,CSAHGAGGHGELFF,TGCAGTGCCCATGGGGCAGGGGGCCACGGGGAGCTGTTTTTT
TRBJ1-1,NA,many,TRBV27,CASSLGTGPEAFF,TGTGCCAGCAGTTTAGGTACGGGCCCTGAAGCTTTCTTT
TRBJ2-1,TRBD2,few,TRBV9,CASSVTSGSHEQFF,TGTGCCAGCAGCGTAACTAGCGGGAGCCATGAGCAGTTCTTC
TRBJ2-1,NA,many,TRBV30,CAWSTGLGGQFF,TGTGCCTGGAGTACGGGACTTGGGGGGCAGTTCTTC
TRBJ2-5,NA,many,TRBV28,CASSQDGWETQYF,TGTGCCAGCAGTCAGGACGGGTGGGAGACCCAGTACTTC
TRBJ2-7,TRBD1,many,TRBV12-3/TRBV12-4,CASSHYRGGSEQYF,TGTGCCAGCAGTCACTACAGGGGTGGCTCCGAGCAGTACTTC
TRBJ2-1,NA,NA,TRBV19,CASSSEGTNEQFF,TGTGCCAGTAGTTCCGAGGGCACCAATGAGCAGTTCTTC
TRBJ2-1,TRBD2,many,TRBV20-1,CSLRGLADYNEQFF,TGCAGCCTACGCGGACTAGCGGATTACAATGAGCAGTTCTTC
TRBJ2-1,NA,many,TRBV11-3,CVSKRPVGYNEQFF,TGTGTCAGCAAAAGGCCGGTAGGCTACAATGAGCAGTTCTTC
TRBJ2-3,NA,many,TRBV18,CASSPPVRTDTQYF,TGTGCCAGCTCACCACCAGTTCGGACAGATACGCAGTATTTT
TRBJ1-1,NA,many,TRBV11-3,CASRGRGQNTEAFF,TGTGCCAGCAGGGGGCGGGGACAGAACACTGAAGCTTTCTTT
TRBJ1-2,NA,few,TRBV4-2,CASSQDHGGGNYGYTF,TGTGCCAGCAGCCAAGACCACGGAGGGGGAAACTATGGCTACACCTTC
TRBJ1-5,TRBD1,many,TRBV6-1,CASSTSGGASNQPQHF,TGTGCCAGCAGTACCTCAGGGGGCGCGAGCAATCAGCCCCAGCATTTT
TRBJ2-5,NA,many,TRBV19,CASSINRQQETQYF,TGTGCCAGTAGTATTAATCGACAACAAGAGACCCAGTACTTC
TRBJ2-2,NA,many,TRBV28,CASSLQGLGSHTGELFF,TGTGCCAGCAGTTTACAAGGTCTGGGGAGTCACACCGGGGAGCTGTTTTTT
TRBJ1-1,TRBD1,NA,TRBV5-1,CASSVGQGVAEAFF,TGCGCCAGCAGCGTCGGACAGGGTGTCGCTGAAGCTTTCTTT
TRBJ2-7,NA,few,TRBV7-9,CASSSPGDYEQYF,TGTGCCAGCAGCTCCCCAGGGGACTACGAGCAGTACTTC
TRBJ1-2,TRBD1,many,TRBV6-5,CASSYAQGYGYTF,TGTGCCAGCAGTTACGCACAGGGGTATGGCTACACCTTC
TRBJ2-3,TRBD2,many,TRBV20-1,CSAKTDPGLAGDTQYF,TGCAGTGCTAAAACCGATCCGGGACTAGCGGGAGATACGCAGTATTTT
TRBJ2-6,NA,NA,TRBV7-6,CASSSREGAGANVLTF,TGTGCCAGCAGCTCTAGAGAGGGGGCTGGGGCCAACGTCCTGACTTTC
TRBJ2-5,TRBD1,few,TRBV5-1,CASSSGQGDQETQYF,TGCGCCAGCAGCTCCGGACAGGGCGATCAAGAGACCCAGTACTTC
TRBJ1-4,NA,NA,TRBV27,CASSLNGRDEKLFF,TGTGCCAGCAGTTTAAACGGGAGGGATGAAAAACTGTTTTTT
TRBJ1-1,NA,NA,TRBV2,CASVWTEAFF,TGTGCCAGTGTATGGACTGAAGCTTTCTTT
TRBJ1-1,TRBD1,few,TRBV6-5,CASSYTGGPTEAFF,TGTGCCAGCAGTTACACAGGGGGCCCTACTGAAGCTTTCTTT
TRBJ1-4,NA,many,TRBV6-1,CASSGKNSRNEKLFF,TGTGCCAGCAGTGGTAAAAACAGCCGGAATGAAAAACTGTTTTTT
TRBJ2-7,NA,many,TRBV15,CATSKVPGGATYEQYF,TGTGCCACCAGCAAAGTCCCCGGAGGGGCGACCTACGAGCAGTACTTC
TRBJ2-7,TRBD2,NA,TRBV7-4,CAPGGGVSYEQYF,TGTGCCCCGGGGGGTGGAGTCTCCTACGAGCAGTACTTC
TRBJ1-1,NA,many,TRBV19,CASSKGLNTEAFF,TGTGCCAGTAGTAAGGGGCTGAACACTGAAGCTTTCTTT
TRBJ1-2,NA,many,TRBV20-1,CSAKRGGGGYYGYTF,TGCAGTGCCAAACGCGGGGGGGGAGGCTACTATGGCTACACCTTC